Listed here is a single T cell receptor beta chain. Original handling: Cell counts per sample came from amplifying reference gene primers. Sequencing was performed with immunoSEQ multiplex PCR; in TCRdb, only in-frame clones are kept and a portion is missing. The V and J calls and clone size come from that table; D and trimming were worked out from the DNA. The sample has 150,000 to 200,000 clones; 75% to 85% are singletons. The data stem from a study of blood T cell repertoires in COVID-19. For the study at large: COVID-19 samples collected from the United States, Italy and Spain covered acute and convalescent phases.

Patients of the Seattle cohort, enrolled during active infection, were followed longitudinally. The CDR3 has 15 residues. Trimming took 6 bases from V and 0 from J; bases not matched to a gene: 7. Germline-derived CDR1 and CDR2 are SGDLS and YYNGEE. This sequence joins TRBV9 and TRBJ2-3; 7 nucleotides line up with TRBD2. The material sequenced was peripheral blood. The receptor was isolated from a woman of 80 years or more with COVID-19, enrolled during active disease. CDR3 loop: CASNPSGSSTDTQYF. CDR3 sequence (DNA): TGTGCCAGCAACCCTAGCGGCTCTAGCACAGATACGCAGTATTTT.